The 9 T cell receptor beta chains below were found in one sample sequenced in a study of vaccination and CD4 T cells after COVID-19. Cultured CD4+ T cell DNA was sequenced using the Oncomine TCR Beta short-read assay. In TCRdb, the PCR reads were re-called with MiXCR into one record per CDR3 protein. The sample includes roughly 3,900 distinct CDR3 sequences, around 20% of them seen just once. Which antigens these TCRs recognize remains unknown. Treatment denoted: approximately nine-day PBMC culture with coronavirus spike peptide pools or control peptides (ViraFEST assay). Sequenced material: CD4+ T cells from blood, cultured in vitro. All receptors come from a human donor who had recovered from COVID-19.

This clonotype occurred a few times. This chain joins TRBV27 and TRBJ2-1; 9 bases are shared with TRBD2. CDR3 length equals 14 residues. Germline CDR1 MNHEY, CDR2 SMNVEV (reference sequence). V shed 7 bases and J 10 bases; nucleotides not matched to a gene: 11. The CDR3 coding sequence is TGTGCCAGCAACCACGGGACTAGCTATAGGGAGCAGTTCTTC. This gives the protein CASNHGTSYREQFF.

This clonotype was seen more than once but under ten times. The chain links TRBV10-3 to TRBJ1-1; D gene unclear. This CDR3 is 14 amino acids long. The V gene lost 6 bases and the J gene lost 1 base, with 12 bases spanning the gap. CDR1 and CDR2 (germline): ENHRY, SYGVKD. Here the CDR3 reads CAIRDSGRNTEAFF. As DNA, the CDR3 is TGTGCCATCAGAGATTCCGGGAGGAACACTGAAGCTTTCTTT.

This clonotype is classed as medium-sized (0.01 to 0.1%). The rearrangement links TRBV5-1 to TRBJ1-2; 7 nucleotides line up with TRBD1. V was clipped by 4 bases and J by 4 bases; unmatched bases: 7. Germline-derived CDR1 and CDR2 are SGHRS and YFSETQ. This CDR3 contains 14 residues. CDR3 protein: CASSQGGEGYGYTF. For the CDR3, the DNA is TGCGCCAGCAGCCAAGGGGGCGAAGGCTATGGCTACACCTTC.

The rearrangement uses TRBV6-1 and TRBJ2-1, with D uncertain. The germline V gene has CDR1 MNHNS and CDR2 SASEGT. The CDR3 runs 15 residues. V was shortened by 10 bases and J by 0 bases, with 16 bases between the two germline ends. CDR3 bases: TGTGCCACCGGAGTTGGAGTTAGCTCCTACAATGAGCAGTTCTTC. Amino acids: CATGVGVSSYNEQFF.

The genes are TRBV9 and TRBJ1-5, with unresolved D. The germline V and J ends were trimmed by 2 bases and 3 bases, with 9 bases remaining between them. Germline V CDR1 and CDR2: SGDLS, YYNGEE. CDR3 length: 14 amino acids. CDR3 nucleotide sequence: TGTGCCAGCAGCGTCGGGCAGATCAATCAGCCCCAGCATTTT. This translates into CASSVGQINQPQHF.

This sequence joins TRBV11-2 and TRBJ2-2, with a possible D match to TRBD1 (6 bases). There are 20 residues in the CDR3. V was clipped by 5 bases and J by 0 bases, with 25 bases between them. Germline V lookup: CDR1 SGHAT, CDR2 FQNNGV. The CDR3 spells CASSPIRGTGRTSNTGELFF. The CDR3 nucleotides are TGTGCCAGCAGCCCCATCAGAGGAACAGGGCGCACTTCGAACACCGGGGAGCTGTTTTTT. Filled out from reference TRBV11-2 and TRBJ2-2, the complete variable domain reads EAGVAQSPRYKIIEKRQSVAFWCNPISGHATLYWYQQILGQGPKLLIQFQNNGVVDDSQLPKDRFSAERLKGVDSTLKIQPAKLEDSAVYLCASSPIRGTGRTSNTGELFFGEGSRLTVL.

This clonotype is judged large. The V gene is TRBV2, the J gene TRBJ1-6; the match to TRBD1 covers 8 bases. The length of the CDR3 is 13 residues. The germline V gene has CDR1 SNHLY and CDR2 FYNNEI. V lost 8 bases to trimming and J lost 8 bases; unmatched junction nucleotides: 5. The CDR3 spells CASGDRMHSPLHF. The DNA for the CDR3 is TGTGCCAGCGGGGACAGGATGCATTCACCCCTCCACTTT.

The chain combines TRBV27 with TRBJ2-7; possibly TRBD1 or TRBD2 for D (5 bases each). Germline CDR1 and CDR2: MNHEY and SMNVEV (reference sequence). Between the trimmed V and J ends, which lost 4 bases and 2 bases, there was a span of 18 bases. CDR3 length equals 16 residues. In DNA form, the CDR3 reads TGTGCCAGCAGTTCTCTACCAGGGACGGCGGCCTACGAGCAGTACTTC. Its translation: CASSSLPGTAAYEQYF.

This clonotype is medium-sized in the sample. J is TRBJ1-2 and V is TRBV6-1, with D perhaps matching TRBD1 (6 bases). Trimming removed 7 bases from V and 5 bases from J, with 17 bases in between. The CDR3 spans 14 residues. Germline values: CDR1 MNHNS, CDR2 SASEGT. The CDR3 nucleotides read TGTGCCAGCATGAGGGGGGCTGGATCGTATGGCTACACCTTC. The encoded protein is CASMRGAGSYGYTF.